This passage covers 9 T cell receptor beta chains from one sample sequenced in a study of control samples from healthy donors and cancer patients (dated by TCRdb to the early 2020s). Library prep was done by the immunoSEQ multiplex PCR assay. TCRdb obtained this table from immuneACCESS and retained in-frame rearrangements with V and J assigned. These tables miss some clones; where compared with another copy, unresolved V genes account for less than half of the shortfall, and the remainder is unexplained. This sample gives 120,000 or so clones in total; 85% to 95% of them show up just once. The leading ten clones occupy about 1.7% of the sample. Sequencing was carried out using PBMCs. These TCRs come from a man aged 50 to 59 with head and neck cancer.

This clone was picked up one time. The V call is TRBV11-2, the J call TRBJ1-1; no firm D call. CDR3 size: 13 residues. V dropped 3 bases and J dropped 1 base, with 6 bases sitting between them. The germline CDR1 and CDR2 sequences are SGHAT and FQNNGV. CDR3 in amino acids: CASSFRRNTEAFF. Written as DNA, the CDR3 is TGTGCCAGCAGCTTTAGACGGAACACTGAAGCTTTCTTT. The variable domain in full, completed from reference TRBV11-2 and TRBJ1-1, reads EAGVAQSPRYKIIEKRQSVAFWCNPISGHATLYWYQQILGQGPKLLIQFQNNGVVDDSQLPKDRFSAERLKGVDSTLKIQPAKLEDSAVYLCASSFRRNTEAFFGQGTRLTVV.

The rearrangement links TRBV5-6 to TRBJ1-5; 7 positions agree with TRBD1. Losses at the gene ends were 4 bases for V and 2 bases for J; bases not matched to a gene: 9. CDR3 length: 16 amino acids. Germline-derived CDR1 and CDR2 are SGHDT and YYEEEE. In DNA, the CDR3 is TGTGCCAGCAGCCCCTCGACAGGGTCTGGCAATCAGCCCCAGCATTTT. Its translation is CASSPSTGSGNQPQHF.

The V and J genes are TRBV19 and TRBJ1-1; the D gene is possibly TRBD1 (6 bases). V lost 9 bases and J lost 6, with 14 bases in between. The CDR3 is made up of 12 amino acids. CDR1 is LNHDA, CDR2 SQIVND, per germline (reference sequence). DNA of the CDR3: TGTGCCAGCTCCAGGGGAGTCTCTGAAGCTTTCTTT. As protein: CASSRGVSEAFF.

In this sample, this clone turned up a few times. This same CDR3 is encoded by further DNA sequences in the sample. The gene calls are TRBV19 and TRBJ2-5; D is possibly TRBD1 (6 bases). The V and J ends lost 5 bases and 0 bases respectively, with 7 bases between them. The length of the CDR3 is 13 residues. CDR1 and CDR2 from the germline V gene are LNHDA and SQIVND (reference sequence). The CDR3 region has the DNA TGTGCCAGTAGTGGACAGCACCAAGAGACCCAGTACTTC. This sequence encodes CASSGQHQETQYF.

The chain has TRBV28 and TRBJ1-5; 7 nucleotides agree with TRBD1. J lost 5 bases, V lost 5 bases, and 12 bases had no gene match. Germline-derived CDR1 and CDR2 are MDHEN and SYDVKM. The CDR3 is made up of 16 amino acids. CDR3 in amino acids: CASSLLGGSEHQPQHF. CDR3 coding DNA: TGTGCCAGCAGTCTTCTAGGGGGCTCCGAACATCAGCCCCAGCATTTT.

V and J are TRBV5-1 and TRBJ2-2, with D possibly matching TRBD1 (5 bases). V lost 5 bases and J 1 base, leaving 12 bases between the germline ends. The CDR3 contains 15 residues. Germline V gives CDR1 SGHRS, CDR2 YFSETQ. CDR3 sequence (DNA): TGCGCCAGCAGAACAGGTGGGGAGAACACCGGGGAGCTGTTTTTT. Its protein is CASRTGGENTGELFF.

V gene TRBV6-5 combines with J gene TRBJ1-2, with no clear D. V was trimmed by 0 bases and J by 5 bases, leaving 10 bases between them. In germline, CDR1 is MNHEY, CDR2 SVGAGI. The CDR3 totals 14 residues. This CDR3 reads CASSYSAGRYGYTF. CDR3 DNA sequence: TGTGCCAGCAGTTACTCAGCGGGCCGTTATGGCTACACCTTC.

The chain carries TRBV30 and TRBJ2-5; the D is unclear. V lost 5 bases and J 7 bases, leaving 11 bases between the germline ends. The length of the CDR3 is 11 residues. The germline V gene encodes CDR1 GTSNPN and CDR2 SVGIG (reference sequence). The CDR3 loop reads CAWQSDGTQYF. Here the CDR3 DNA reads TGTGCCTGGCAAAGCGACGGGACCCAGTACTTC.

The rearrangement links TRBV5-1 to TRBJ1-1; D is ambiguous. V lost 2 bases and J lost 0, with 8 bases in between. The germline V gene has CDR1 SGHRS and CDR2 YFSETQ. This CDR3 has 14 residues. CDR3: CASSLPAMNTEAFF. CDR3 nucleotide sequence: TGCGCCAGCAGCTTACCAGCTATGAACACTGAAGCTTTCTTT.